The 20 T cell receptor beta chains reported below all come from one sample, sequenced in a study of blood T cell repertoires in COVID-19 (dated by TCRdb to the early 2020s). Library preparation employed the immunoSEQ multiplex PCR assay. This immuneACCESS table, as held by TCRdb, lists in-frame sequences with V and J called but not all clones. Of the missing ones, under half trace to an unresolved V gene in checked studies; the others have no known cause. This sample holds about 180,000 clones; 70% to 90% were observed only once. The top ten clonotypes cover 4% to 5% of the sample. Specimen: peripheral blood. Receptors originate from a woman aged 30 to 39 with acute or convalescent COVID-19.

This sequence joins TRBV7-9 and TRBJ1-1; unclear D gene. This CDR3 is 12 amino acids long. The ends were cut back, 4 bases at V and 7 bases at J, with 10 bases in the middle. Germline V gene lookup returns CDR1 SEHNR and CDR2 FQNEAQ (reference sequence). DNA of the CDR3: TGTGCCAGCAGCTCCTACCGCCATGAAGCTTTCTTT. This sequence encodes CASSSYRHEAFF. The complete variable domain, with remaining parts taken from reference TRBV7-9 and TRBJ1-1, reads DTGVSQNPRHKITKRGQNVTFRCDPISEHNRLYWYRQTLGQGPEFLTYFQNEAQLEKSRLLSDRFSAERPKGSFSTLEIQRTEQGDSAMYLCASSSYRHEAFFGQGTRLTVV.

The gene calls are TRBV18 and TRBJ1-2; TRBD1 agrees at 7 bases. This CDR3 has 12 amino acids. With V trimmed by 8 bases and J by 0 bases, 0 bases remained unmatched. The germline gives CDR1 KGHSH, CDR2 LQKENI. The CDR3 DNA reads as TGTGCCAGCACAGGGGCTAACTATGGCTACACCTTC. Residues: CASTGANYGYTF. Complete variable domain (other parts from reference TRBV18 and TRBJ1-2): NAGVMQNPRHLVRRRGQEARLRCSPMKGHSHVYWYRQLPEEGLKFMVYLQKENIIDESGMPKERFSAEFPKEGPSILRIQQVVRGDSAAYFCASTGANYGYTFGSGTRLTVV.

The chain has TRBV5-8 and TRBJ2-3; maybe TRBD1 (6 bases). Looked up from germline, CDR1 is SGHTS and CDR2 is YDEGEE. The V end was cut by 2 bases, the J end by 0 bases, with 10 bases between. The CDR3 sequence is 15 residues long. The DNA for the CDR3 is TGTGCCAGCAGCTTACAGGGCTCTAGCACAGATACGCAGTATTTT. This encodes CASSLQGSSTDTQYF.

This clone was counted only a few times. This chain connects TRBV7-2 to TRBJ2-1; 7 bases agree with TRBD2. The ends lost 6 bases at V and 5 bases at J; junction bases unmatched: 13. The CDR3 is 16 amino acids. Looked up from germline, CDR1 is SGHTA and CDR2 is FQGNSA. The chain's CDR3 is CASSPSLRGGNNEQFF. The CDR3 region has the DNA TGTGCCAGCAGTCCGTCCTTGAGGGGAGGGAACAATGAGCAGTTCTTC.

This chain uses TRBV6-4 with TRBJ2-2; weak D call: TRBD1 (5 bases). The CDR3 spans 14 residues. The V end lost 7 bases, the J end lost 6 bases, and 15 bases lay between the germline ends. CDR1 is MRHNA and CDR2 is SNTAGT in the germline V gene. The CDR3: CASKPDVGAGELFF. CDR3 nucleotides: TGTGCCAGCAAACCCGACGTAGGGGCCGGGGAGCTGTTTTTT.

In this sample, this clone turned up once. The V gene is TRBV19, the J gene TRBJ2-3; TRBD2 agrees at 7 bases. V lost 5 bases to trimming and J lost 7 bases; unmatched junction nucleotides: 12. Germline lookup yields CDR1 LNHDA and CDR2 SQIVND (reference sequence). CDR3 length: 15 amino acids. CDR3 nucleotides: TGTGCCAGTAGTCCGCAAGGCGGGAGACGAAATACGCAGTATTTT. This gives the protein CASSPQGGRRNTQYF.

The rearrangement joins TRBV9 to TRBJ1-4; 9 bases fit TRBD1. The CDR3 sequence is 15 residues long. V trimming: 4 bases; J trimming: 8 bases; junction bases outside the gene matches: 9. CDR1 is SGDLS, CDR2 YYNGEE, per germline. The CDR3, as DNA: TGTGCCAGCAGCACCTCCGGGACAGGGTACGAAAAACTGTTTTTT. Its translation: CASSTSGTGYEKLFF.

This sequence joins TRBV12-3 or TRBV12-4 and TRBJ2-7; D is undetermined. The V gene lost 1 base and the J gene lost 5 bases, with 3 bases spanning the gap. The CDR3 is 11 amino acids. As DNA, the CDR3 is TGTGCCAGCAGTTTAGGGCACGAGCAGTACTTC. This codes for CASSLGHEQYF.

The chain has TRBV2 and TRBJ1-4; TRBD1 matches 7 bases. The CDR3 length is 17 residues. Germline CDR1 is SNHLY and CDR2 is FYNNEI. J lost 5 bases, V lost 4 bases, and 13 bases had no gene match. In DNA, the CDR3 is TGTGCCAGCAGTGGAGGGCAGGGGGGACCCCTAAATGAAAAACTGTTTTTT. This translates into CASSGGQGGPLNEKLFF.

In its sample, this clone was seen once. Its ends do not fully match the called genes, so a read error is possible. The chain combines TRBV7-7 with TRBJ2-1; the D gene is possibly TRBD1 (6 bases). Germline CDR1 reads SSHAT; CDR2 reads FNYEAQ (reference sequence). The CDR3 sequence is 15 residues long. CDR3 residues: CASSPIGTTRNEQFF. CDR3 coding DNA: TGTGCTAGCAGCCCTATCGGGACAACACGCAATGAGCAGTTCTTC.

The chain links TRBV2 to TRBJ2-7, with D uncertain. From germline, CDR1 is SNHLY and CDR2 FYNNEI. The V gene lost 0 bases and the J gene lost 9 bases, with 6 bases spanning the gap. CDR3 length equals 11 residues. The CDR3: CASSEASSQYF. The CDR3, as DNA: TGTGCCAGCAGTGAAGCGTCGTCGCAGTACTTC.

This clone was seen once. The chain employs TRBV7-8 and TRBJ2-7, with a tentative D call TRBD2 (5 bases). Trimming left V 3 bases short and J 6 bases short, with 12 bases between. The germline gives CDR1 SGHVS, CDR2 FQNEAQ. This CDR3 has 13 amino acids. Here the CDR3 reads CASSFEGGGEQYF. CDR3 sequence (DNA): TGTGCCAGCAGCTTCGAAGGAGGAGGCGAGCAGTACTTC.

The chain uses TRBV24-1 and TRBJ1-4, with D maybe TRBD1 (6 bases). The CDR3 has 12 residues. The germline V gene has CDR1 KGHDR and CDR2 SFDVKD. CDR3 in DNA: TGTGTTCTTTTCCTAGGGGGAGAAAAACTGTTTTTT. It specifies CVLFLGGEKLFF.

The chain has TRBV6-5 and TRBJ1-5; tentative D call: TRBD1 (6 bases). Germline CDR1 is MNHEY and CDR2 is SVGAGI. V was cut by 7 bases and J by 0 bases, with 13 bases left in between. This CDR3 region has 15 residues. CDR3 sequence: CASKTGTDSNQPQHF. Written as DNA, the CDR3 is TGTGCCAGCAAAACAGGGACCGATAGCAATCAGCCCCAGCATTTT.

The chain employs TRBV5-1 and TRBJ1-5; tentative D call: TRBD1 (5 bases). CDR1 is SGHRS and CDR2 is YFSETQ in the germline V gene. Between the trimmed V and J ends, which lost 0 bases and 7 bases, there was a span of 14 bases. The CDR3 is 15 amino acids. The CDR3 sequence is CASSLEGAQLQPQHF. Here the CDR3 DNA reads TGCGCCAGCAGCTTGGAAGGGGCCCAACTACAGCCCCAGCATTTT.

V and J are TRBV2 and TRBJ1-5, with D hard to call. Germline V CDR1 and CDR2: SNHLY, FYNNEI. The CDR3 sequence is 13 residues long. Trimming took 6 bases from V and 5 from J, leaving 11 bases between them. CDR3 sequence reads: CASRAQLHQPQHF. CDR3 coding DNA: TGTGCCAGCAGGGCACAGCTACATCAGCCCCAGCATTTT.

The chain couples TRBV6-5 to TRBJ2-1; 8 bases are a match to TRBD2. From germline, CDR1 is MNHEY and CDR2 SVGAGI. Trimming took 8 bases from V and 10 from J; bases not matched to a gene: 10. The CDR3 has 13 residues. The CDR3 region is CASGTGGPSEQFF. Here the CDR3 DNA reads TGTGCCAGCGGTACGGGAGGGCCATCCGAGCAGTTCTTC.

V usage is TRBV7-9 and J usage is TRBJ2-1, with a possible D match to TRBD2 (5 bases). V lost 6 bases, J lost 10 bases, and 10 bases lay in between. The CDR3 totals 11 residues. Germline CDR1 and CDR2: SEHNR and FQNEAQ (reference sequence). This CDR3 is CASSPGVEQFF. In nucleotides, the CDR3 is TGTGCCAGCAGTCCCGGGGTCGAGCAGTTCTTC.

The gene calls are TRBV5-1 and TRBJ2-5; 7 bases fit TRBD1. CDR1 and CDR2 from the germline V gene are SGHRS and YFSETQ. The CDR3 runs to 15 residues. V dropped 2 bases and J dropped 2; count of bases not matched to a gene: 6. The CDR3, as DNA: TGCGCCAGCAGCTTACAGGGGTGGACACAAGAGACCCAGTACTTC. Encoded protein: CASSLQGWTQETQYF. The full variable domain, with the rest looked up from reference TRBV5-1 and TRBJ2-5, is KAGVTQTPRYLIKTRGQQVTLSCSPISGHRSVSWYQQTPGQGLQFLFEYFSETQRNKGNFPGRFSGRQFSNSRSEMNVSTLELGDSALYLCASSLQGWTQETQYFGPGTRLLVL.

This chain joins TRBV10-3 and TRBJ2-2; a possible D gene is TRBD2 (5 bases). The CDR3 has 15 residues. The germline CDR1 and CDR2 sequences are ENHRY and SYGVKD. V gave up 8 bases and J gave up 0 bases, with 13 bases separating them. The CDR3 region is CAISKRNANTGELFF. The DNA of the CDR3 is TGTGCCATCTCTAAGCGGAACGCGAACACCGGGGAGCTGTTTTTT.